This passage covers 26 T cell receptor beta chains from one sample sequenced in a study of blood T cell repertoires in COVID-19. Here immunoSEQ multiplex PCR was the method, and the copy in TCRdb shows in-frame clones only, minus some. The sample holds roughly 200,000 clones, more than 80% seen once. Sequencing was performed on PBMCs or T cells enriched from blood (not recorded which). The source is a woman in her 40s with acute COVID-19.

This rearrangement joins TRBV2 to TRBJ2-6; D may be TRBD2 (5 bases). V was clipped by 2 bases and J by 2 bases, with 7 bases between them. The CDR3 loop spans 15 amino acids. Germline CDR1 SNHLY, CDR2 FYNNEI. In nucleotides, the CDR3 is TGTGCCAGCAGTGAACTCGGGGCTGGGGCCAACGTCCTGACTTTC. Its protein product is CASSELGAGANVLTF.

The rearrangement links TRBV20-1 to TRBJ1-3, with D hard to call. The V gene lost 3 bases and the J gene lost 2 bases, with 8 bases spanning the gap. This CDR3 is built from 13 residues. Germline values: CDR1 DFQATT, CDR2 SNEGSKA (reference sequence). As DNA, the CDR3 is TGCAGTGCTAGTAAGACTGCTGGAAACACCATATATTTT. Its translation: CSASKTAGNTIYF.

V and J are TRBV7-6 and TRBJ2-6, with 9 bases lining up with TRBD1. The CDR3 is made up of 17 amino acids. The V segment lost 4 bases and the J segment 2 bases; nucleotides outside the gene matches: 6. Germline-derived CDR1 and CDR2 are SGHVS and FNYEAQ. CDR3 nucleotide sequence: TGTGCCAGCAGCTCGGGACAGGGCCTAGCTGGGGCCAACGTCCTGACTTTC. As protein: CASSSGQGLAGANVLTF.

This clone was picked up one time. The chain has TRBV27 and TRBJ1-1, with 11 bases identical to TRBD1. The CDR3 runs to 17 residues. In germline, CDR1 is MNHEY, CDR2 SMNVEV (reference sequence). Trimming took 2 bases from V and 5 from J; bases not matched to a gene: 10. The CDR3 sequence is CASSLERLGQGATEAFF. The CDR3 bases are TGTGCCAGCAGTTTAGAAAGACTTGGACAGGGGGCAACTGAAGCTTTCTTT.

The CDR3, as DNA: TGTGCCAGCAGCTTATATGTGAACACTGAAGCTTTCTTT. Residues: CASSLYVNTEAFF. The chain employs TRBV7-3 and TRBJ1-1; unclear D gene. This CDR3 has 13 residues. The germline CDR1 and CDR2 sequences are SGHTA and FQGTGA. Trimming took 2 bases from V and 0 from J, leaving 4 bases between them.

This chain links TRBV2 with TRBJ1-4, with D unresolved. V was clipped by 6 bases and J by 8 bases, with 19 bases between them. Per the germline V gene, CDR1 is SNHLY and CDR2 is FYNNEI. The CDR3 totals 15 residues. The CDR3: CASRDASAASEKLFF. CDR3 nucleotides: TGTGCCAGCAGGGACGCTTCAGCGGCTTCCGAAAAACTGTTTTTT.

This clone showed up just a few times. The rearrangement joins TRBV27 to TRBJ2-1; unclear D gene. V was trimmed by 4 bases and J by 4 bases, leaving 5 bases between them. Germline lookup yields CDR1 MNHEY and CDR2 SMNVEV (reference sequence). The CDR3 is 12 amino acids. The CDR3 bases are TGTGCCAGCAGTTCGCAGTACAATGAGCAGTTCTTC. Its protein product is CASSSQYNEQFF.

This clone has just a few counts. The J gene is TRBJ2-4, the V gene TRBV11-2; TRBD1 agrees at 7 bases. This CDR3 is 16 amino acids long. Germline CDR1 is SGHAT and CDR2 is FQNNGV. The V segment lost 5 bases and the J segment 0 bases; nucleotides outside the gene matches: 7. CDR3 sequence (DNA): TGTGCCAGCAGCACCGGGACAGAAGTAGCCAAAAACATTCAGTACTTC. As protein: CASSTGTEVAKNIQYF.

The chain carries TRBV9 and TRBJ2-1; 12 nucleotides match TRBD2. V lost 3 bases and J lost 8; bases outside the gene matches: 9. Germline V gene lookup returns CDR1 SGDLS and CDR2 YYNGEE. This CDR3 has 16 residues. The CDR3 DNA reads TGTGCCAGCAGCGCCGGACTAGCGGGGTTCGGCGATGAGCAGTTCTTC. This gives the protein CASSAGLAGFGDEQFF.

The chain uses TRBV9 and TRBJ2-2, with D perhaps TRBD1 (6 bases). The CDR3 totals 16 residues. Germline lookup yields CDR1 SGDLS and CDR2 YYNGEE. V shed 8 bases and J shed 0 bases, with 17 bases lying between them. As DNA, the CDR3 is TGTGCCAGTGGAATTAGGACAGATGCGAACACCGGGGAGCTGTTTTTT. Protein: CASGIRTDANTGELFF. Drawing the rest from reference TRBV9 and TRBJ2-2, the complete variable domain is DSGVTQTPKHLITATGQRVTLRCSPRSGDLSVYWYQQSLDQGLQFLIQYYNGEERAKGNILERFSAQQFPDLHSELNLSSLELGDSALYFCASGIRTDANTGELFFGEGSRLTVL.

This sequence joins TRBV5-5 and TRBJ2-3, with a tentative D call TRBD1 (6 bases). Germline assignment: CDR1 SGHKS and CDR2 YYEKEE (reference sequence). Between the trimmed V and J ends, which lost 5 bases and 1 base, there was a span of 20 bases. This CDR3 is 17 amino acids long. The CDR3 nucleotides are TGTGCCAGCAGTTCCAACAGGGTATTGCGGGGCACAGATACGCAGTATTTT. It yields the protein CASSSNRVLRGTDTQYF.

This clone showed up just a few times. This sequence joins TRBV18 and TRBJ1-1, with a possible D match to TRBD1 (6 bases). Trimming pared 3 bases from V and 4 bases from J, leaving 21 bases between. Germline loops: CDR1 KGHSH, CDR2 LQKENI. The CDR3 totals 17 residues. CDR3 amino acids: CASSPLGGARGGTEAFF. The CDR3 region has the DNA TGTGCCAGCTCACCCCTAGGGGGGGCCCGGGGGGGCACTGAAGCTTTCTTT.

The chain carries TRBV4-1 and TRBJ2-7; 11 bases line up with TRBD1. J was trimmed by 5 bases and V by 0 bases; bases with no gene match: 6. CDR1 and CDR2 (germline): MGHRA, YSYEKL. The CDR3 is 16 residues long. The CDR3 DNA reads as TGCGCCAGCAGCCAAGATCCCGGACAGGGGGCCCACGAGCAGTACTTC. This encodes CASSQDPGQGAHEQYF.

Only one count was recorded for this clone. The CDR3 sequence: CASSLVTGNNEQFF. CDR3 DNA sequence: TGCGCCAGCAGCTTGGTGACAGGCAACAATGAGCAGTTCTTC. This sequence joins TRBV5-1 and TRBJ2-1, with D perhaps matching TRBD1 (6 bases). The CDR3 is 14 amino acids. Germline-derived CDR1 and CDR2 are SGHRS and YFSETQ. V was shortened by 0 bases and J by 5 bases, with 9 bases between the two germline ends.

The chain links TRBV7-8 to TRBJ1-1; D unclear. The V gene lost 0 bases and the J gene lost 0 bases, with 8 bases spanning the gap. CDR1 and CDR2 (germline): SGHVS, FQNEAQ. CDR3 length equals 15 residues. CDR3 protein: CASSLAAFLNTEAFF. The CDR3 bases are TGTGCCAGCAGCTTAGCAGCCTTTTTGAACACTGAAGCTTTCTTT.

J is TRBJ1-1 and V is TRBV18; unclear D gene. The germline V gene encodes CDR1 KGHSH and CDR2 LQKENI. The CDR3 sequence is 13 residues long. Trimming removed 1 base at V and 8 bases at J, with 11 bases between. CDR3 nucleotide sequence: TGTGCCAGCTCACCACAAATGGAGGGAGAAGCTTTCTTT. This codes for CASSPQMEGEAFF.

The CDR3 loop is CASSFGDGGRTEAFF. The CDR3 DNA follows: TGTGCCAGCAGCTTCGGGGACGGGGGGAGGACTGAAGCTTTCTTT. This rearrangement joins TRBV7-9 to TRBJ1-1, with a tentative D call TRBD1 (5 bases). The CDR3 length is 15 residues. The V gene's germline CDR1 is SEHNR and CDR2 FQNEAQ (reference sequence). Trimming left V 3 bases short and J 5 bases short, with 16 bases between.

The chain employs TRBV30 and TRBJ1-1, with 12 bases fitting TRBD1. The CDR3 is 16 residues long. V lost 2 bases to trimming and J lost 5 bases; unmatched junction nucleotides: 9. Germline CDR1 reads GTSNPN; CDR2 reads SVGIG (reference sequence). The CDR3: CAWSYPGQGAQTEAFF. The CDR3 DNA sequence: TGTGCCTGGAGTTATCCGGGACAGGGGGCGCAAACTGAAGCTTTCTTT.

This chain uses TRBV9 with TRBJ1-2; perhaps TRBD1 as D (6 bases). CDR3 size: 14 residues. The ends were cut back, 0 bases at V and 2 bases at J, with 8 bases in the middle. The germline gives CDR1 SGDLS, CDR2 YYNGEE. CDR3 amino acids: CASSVVQGNYGYTF. For the CDR3, the DNA is TGTGCCAGCAGCGTAGTTCAGGGGAACTATGGCTACACCTTC.

The V gene is TRBV15, the J gene TRBJ2-7, with D maybe TRBD1 (6 bases). The germline CDR1 and CDR2 sequences are LNHNV and YYDKDF (reference sequence). This CDR3 spans 12 amino acids. Trimming took off 7 bases at V and 9 bases at J, with 16 bases between the two ends. CDR3 in DNA: TGTGCCACCAACAGGGAGACGGAAGGGCAGTACGTC. Translated, it gives CATNRETEGQYV.

For the CDR3, the DNA is TGTGCCAGCAGTTCACGGGACAGGGAGAAACCCCTCCACTTT. Translated, it gives CASSSRDREKPLHF. The chain joins TRBV6-6 to TRBJ1-6; 9 nucleotides align to TRBD1. V was clipped by 4 bases and J by 12 bases; unmatched bases: 7. In germline, CDR1 is MNHNY, CDR2 SVGAGI (reference sequence). This CDR3 has 14 amino acids.

V usage is TRBV7-8 and J usage is TRBJ2-7; D gene ambiguous. With 0 bases removed from V and 4 bases from J, the gap between germline ends came to 10 bases. Looked up from germline, CDR1 is SGHVS and CDR2 is FQNEAQ. CDR3 length equals 14 residues. CDR3 region: CASSLADQVYEQYV. In DNA form, the CDR3 reads TGTGCCAGCAGCTTAGCCGACCAGGTTTACGAGCAGTACGTC.

V usage is TRBV30 and J usage is TRBJ2-7; D not certain. This CDR3 has 10 residues. V shed 6 bases and J shed 9 bases, with 12 bases lying between them. Germline lookup yields CDR1 GTSNPN and CDR2 SVGIG (reference sequence). The CDR3 loop reads CACDTNLQYV. The CDR3 DNA is TGTGCCTGTGACACGAACTTGCAGTACGTC.

This rearrangement joins TRBV6-1 to TRBJ1-5, with D hard to call. CDR1 and CDR2 (germline): MNHNS, SASEGT. This CDR3 spans 15 amino acids. V shed 3 bases and J shed 0 bases, with 9 bases lying between them. This CDR3 is CASSDRFYSNQPQHF. The CDR3 nucleotides read TGTGCCAGCAGTGACAGATTTTATAGCAATCAGCCCCAGCATTTT.

J is TRBJ1-5 and V is TRBV7-2; D gene uncertain. Per germline, CDR1 SGHTA and CDR2 FQGNSA. The CDR3 spans 16 residues. Between the trimmed V and J ends, which lost 4 bases and 3 bases, there was a span of 16 bases. The CDR3 is CASSSPSFWANQPQHF. The CDR3 DNA sequence: TGTGCCAGCAGCTCACCCAGCTTCTGGGCCAATCAGCCCCAGCATTTT.

This chain joins TRBV7-9 and TRBJ2-1; 9 bases map to TRBD2. The CDR3 runs 13 residues. J gave up 8 bases and V 8 bases, and 7 bases lay outside the gene matches. Germline assignment: CDR1 SEHNR and CDR2 FQNEAQ (reference sequence). The CDR3 DNA reads as TGTGCCAGCCTAGCGGGGACCCATGATGAGCAGTTCTTC. It codes for CASLAGTHDEQFF.